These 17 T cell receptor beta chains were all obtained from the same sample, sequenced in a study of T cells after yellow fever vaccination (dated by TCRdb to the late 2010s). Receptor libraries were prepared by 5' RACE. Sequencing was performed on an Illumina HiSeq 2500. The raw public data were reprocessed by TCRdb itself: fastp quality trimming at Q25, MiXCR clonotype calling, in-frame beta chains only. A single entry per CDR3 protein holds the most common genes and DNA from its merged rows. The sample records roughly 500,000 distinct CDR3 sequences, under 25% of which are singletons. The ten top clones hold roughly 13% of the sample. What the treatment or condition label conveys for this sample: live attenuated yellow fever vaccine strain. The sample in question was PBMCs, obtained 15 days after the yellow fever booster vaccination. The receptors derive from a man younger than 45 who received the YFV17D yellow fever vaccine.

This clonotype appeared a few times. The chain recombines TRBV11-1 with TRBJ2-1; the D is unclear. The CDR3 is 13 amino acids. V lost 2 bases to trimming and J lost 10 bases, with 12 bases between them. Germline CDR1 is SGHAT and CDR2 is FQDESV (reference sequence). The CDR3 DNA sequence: TGTGCCAGCAGCTTAAGACCGGTCAGAGAGCAGTTCTTC. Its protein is CASSLRPVREQFF.

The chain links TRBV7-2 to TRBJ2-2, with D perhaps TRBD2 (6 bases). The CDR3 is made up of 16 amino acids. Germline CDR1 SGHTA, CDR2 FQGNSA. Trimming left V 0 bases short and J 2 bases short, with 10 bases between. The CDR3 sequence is CASSLAMRGNTGELFF. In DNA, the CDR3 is TGTGCCAGCAGCTTAGCGATGCGGGGAAACACCGGGGAGCTGTTTTTT.

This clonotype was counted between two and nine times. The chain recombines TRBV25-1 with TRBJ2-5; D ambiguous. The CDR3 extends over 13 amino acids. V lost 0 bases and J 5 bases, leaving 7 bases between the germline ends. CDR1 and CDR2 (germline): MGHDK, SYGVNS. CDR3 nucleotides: TGTGCCAGCAGTGAATATCTGCCCGAGACCCAGTACTTC. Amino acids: CASSEYLPETQYF.

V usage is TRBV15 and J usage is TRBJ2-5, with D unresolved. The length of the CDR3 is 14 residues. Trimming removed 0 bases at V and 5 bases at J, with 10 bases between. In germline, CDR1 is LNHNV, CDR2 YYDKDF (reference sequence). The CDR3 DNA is TGTGCCACCAGCAGAGATGGAAGTGGGGAGACCCAGTACTTC. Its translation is CATSRDGSGETQYF.

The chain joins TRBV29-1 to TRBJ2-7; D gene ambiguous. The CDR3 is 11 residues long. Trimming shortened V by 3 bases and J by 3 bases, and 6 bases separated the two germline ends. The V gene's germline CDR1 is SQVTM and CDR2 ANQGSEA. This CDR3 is CSVDLGYEQYF. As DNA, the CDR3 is TGCAGCGTTGACCTCGGCTACGAGCAGTACTTC.

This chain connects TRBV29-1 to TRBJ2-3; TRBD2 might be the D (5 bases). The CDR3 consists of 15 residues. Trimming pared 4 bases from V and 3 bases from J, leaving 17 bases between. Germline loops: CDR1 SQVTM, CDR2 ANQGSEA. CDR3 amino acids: CSVVTSGRRTDTQYF. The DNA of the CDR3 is TGCAGCGTTGTAACCAGCGGAAGGCGAACAGATACGCAGTATTTT.

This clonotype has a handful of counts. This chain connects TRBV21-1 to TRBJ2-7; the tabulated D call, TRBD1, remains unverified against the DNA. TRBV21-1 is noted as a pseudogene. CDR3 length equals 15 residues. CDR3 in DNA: TGTGCCAGCAGCAAGGGGGGACGGGTTGTCTACGAGCAGTACTTC. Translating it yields CASSKGGRVVYEQYF.

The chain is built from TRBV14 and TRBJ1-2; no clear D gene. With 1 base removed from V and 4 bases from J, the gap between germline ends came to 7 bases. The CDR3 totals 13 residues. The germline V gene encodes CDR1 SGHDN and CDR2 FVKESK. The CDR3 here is CASSQVEGYGYTF. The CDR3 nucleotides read TGTGCCAGCAGCCAAGTTGAGGGCTATGGCTACACCTTC.

In DNA form, the CDR3 reads TGTGCCAGCAGTTATTCTGGGACTAGCGGGAGAACAGATACGCAGTATTTT. It yields the protein CASSYSGTSGRTDTQYF. V gene TRBV6-5 combines with J gene TRBJ2-3; 14 bases agree with TRBD2. This CDR3 spans 17 amino acids. Germline-derived CDR1 and CDR2 are MNHEY and SVGAGI. V gave up 3 bases and J gave up 3 bases; unmatched junction bases: 5.

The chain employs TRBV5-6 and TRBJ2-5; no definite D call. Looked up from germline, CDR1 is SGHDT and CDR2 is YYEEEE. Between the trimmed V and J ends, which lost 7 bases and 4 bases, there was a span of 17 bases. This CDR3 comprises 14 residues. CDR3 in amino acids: CASGRGLVGETQYF. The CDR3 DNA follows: TGTGCCAGCGGCCGAGGCTTGGTTGGAGAGACCCAGTACTTC.

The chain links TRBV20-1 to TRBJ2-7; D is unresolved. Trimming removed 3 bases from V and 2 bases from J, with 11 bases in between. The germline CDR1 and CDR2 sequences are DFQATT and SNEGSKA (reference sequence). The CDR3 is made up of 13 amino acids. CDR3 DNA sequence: TGCAGTGCTAGTCCACAGTCAGCCTACGAGCAGTACTTC. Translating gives CSASPQSAYEQYF.

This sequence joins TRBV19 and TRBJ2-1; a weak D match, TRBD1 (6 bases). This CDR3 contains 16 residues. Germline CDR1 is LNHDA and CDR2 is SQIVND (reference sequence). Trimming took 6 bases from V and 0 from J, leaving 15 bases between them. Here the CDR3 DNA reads TGTGCCAGTAGCCAAACAGGGCTGAGCTCCTACAATGAGCAGTTCTTC. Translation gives CASSQTGLSSYNEQFF.

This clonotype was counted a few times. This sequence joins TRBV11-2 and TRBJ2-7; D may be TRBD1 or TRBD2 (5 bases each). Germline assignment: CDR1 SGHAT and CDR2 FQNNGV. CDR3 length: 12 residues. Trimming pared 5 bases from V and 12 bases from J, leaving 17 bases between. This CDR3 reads CASSPSPTGRYF. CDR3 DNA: TGTGCCAGCAGCCCCTCCCCAACGGGACGGTACTTC.

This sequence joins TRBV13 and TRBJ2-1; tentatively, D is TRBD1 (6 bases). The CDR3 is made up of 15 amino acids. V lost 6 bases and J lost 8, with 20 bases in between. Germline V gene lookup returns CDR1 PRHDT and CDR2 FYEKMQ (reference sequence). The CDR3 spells CASSRTRGSPYEQFF. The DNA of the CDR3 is TGTGCCAGCAGTCGAACTAGGGGGAGTCCCTATGAGCAGTTCTTC.

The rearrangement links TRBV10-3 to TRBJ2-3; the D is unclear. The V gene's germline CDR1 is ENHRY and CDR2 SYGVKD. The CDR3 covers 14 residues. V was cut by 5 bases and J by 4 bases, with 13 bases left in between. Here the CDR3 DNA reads TGTGCCATCAGTTCGGACCTTGGCGCAGATACGCAGTATTTT. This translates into CAISSDLGADTQYF.

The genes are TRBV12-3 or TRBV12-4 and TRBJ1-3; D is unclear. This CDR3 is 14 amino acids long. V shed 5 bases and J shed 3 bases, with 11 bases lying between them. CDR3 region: CASSPRQSGNTIYF. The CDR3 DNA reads TGTGCCAGCAGTCCCCGCCAGAGTGGAAACACCATATATTTT.

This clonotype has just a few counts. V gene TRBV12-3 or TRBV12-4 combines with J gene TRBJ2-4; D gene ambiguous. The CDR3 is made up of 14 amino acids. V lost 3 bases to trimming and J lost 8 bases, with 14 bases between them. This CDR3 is CASSFAGPRDIQYF. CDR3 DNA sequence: TGTGCCAGCAGTTTCGCCGGGCCAAGGGACATTCAGTACTTC.